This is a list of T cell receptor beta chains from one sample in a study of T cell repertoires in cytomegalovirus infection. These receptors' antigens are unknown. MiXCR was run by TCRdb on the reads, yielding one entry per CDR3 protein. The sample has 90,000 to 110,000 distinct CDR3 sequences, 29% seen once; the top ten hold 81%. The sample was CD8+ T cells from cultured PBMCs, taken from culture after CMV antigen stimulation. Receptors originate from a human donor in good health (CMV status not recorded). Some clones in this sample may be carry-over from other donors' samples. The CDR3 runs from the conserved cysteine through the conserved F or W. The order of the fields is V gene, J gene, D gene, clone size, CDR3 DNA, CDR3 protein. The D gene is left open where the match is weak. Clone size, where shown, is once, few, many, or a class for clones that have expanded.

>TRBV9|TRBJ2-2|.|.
TGTGCCAGCAGCGTAGGAGGCGGGGAGCTGTTTTTT
CASSVGGGELFF
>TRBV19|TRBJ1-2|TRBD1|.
TGTGCCATAGCGACAGGGGGCCATGGCTACACCTTC
CAIATGGHGYTF
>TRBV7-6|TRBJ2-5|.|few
TGTGCCAGCTCAAAGGGGTGGACAGTCTCTCTGGAGACCCAGTACTTC
CASSKGWTVSLETQYF
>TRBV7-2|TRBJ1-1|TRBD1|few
TGTGCCAGCAGCTTGTCCGGGACAGGGGGCTTTGGCCCTGAAGCTTTCTTT
CASSLSGTGGFGPEAFF
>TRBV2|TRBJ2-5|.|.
TGTGCCAGCAGTGTTTCGGGGCCCTGGTACCAAGAGACCCAGTACTTC
CASSVSGPWYQETQYF
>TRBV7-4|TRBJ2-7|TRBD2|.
TGTGCCAGCAGCTTAGGGGTCGGTCAGCGGGGCTACGAGCAGTACTTC
CASSLGVGQRGYEQYF
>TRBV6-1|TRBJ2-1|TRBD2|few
TGTGCCAGCCGGGGGGGCGAAGTTTGGGTTGAGCAGTTCTTC
CASRGGEVWVEQFF
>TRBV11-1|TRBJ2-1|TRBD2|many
TGTGCCAGCAGCTTTGCGGGGGGCCGCTCCTACAATGAGCAGTTCTTC
CASSFAGGRSYNEQFF
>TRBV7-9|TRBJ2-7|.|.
TGTGCCAGCAGCGACCCACGAGGGGACTTCGGGATCTACGAGCAGTACTTC
CASSDPRGDFGIYEQYF
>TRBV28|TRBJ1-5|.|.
TGTGCCAACACCCTTTTAGGGGGAGATCAGCCCCAGCATTTT
CANTLLGGDQPQHF
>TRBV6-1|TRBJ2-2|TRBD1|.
TGTGCCAGCACTATGTTTGGGACAGCGAACACCGGGGAGCTGTTTTTT
CASTMFGTANTGELFF
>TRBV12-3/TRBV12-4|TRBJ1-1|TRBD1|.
TGTGCCAGCCCCAGGGGGCAGAAAATGAACACTGAAGCTTTCTTT
CASPRGQKMNTEAFF
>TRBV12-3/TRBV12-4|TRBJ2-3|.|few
TGTGCCAGCAGTTTGTTAACCCTAACCTCAACAGATACGCAGTATTTT
CASSLLTLTSTDTQYF
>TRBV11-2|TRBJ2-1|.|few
TGTGCCAGCAGCCCCGGTGACGGCGATGAGCAGTTCTTC
CASSPGDGDEQFF
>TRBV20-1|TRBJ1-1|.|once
TGCAGTGGTAGTCACGCTAGGAACACTGAAGCTTTCTTT
CSGSHARNTEAFF
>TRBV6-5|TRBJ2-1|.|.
TGCGCCAGCAGTTACTCGCCGACGACAACGGGGTTCAATGAGCAGTTCTTC
CASSYSPTTTGFNEQFF
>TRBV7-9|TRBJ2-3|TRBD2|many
TGTGCCAGCAGCTTATTTGCTAGCGGGGGGACAGATACGCAGTATTTT
CASSLFASGGTDTQYF
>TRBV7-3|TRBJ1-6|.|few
TGTGCCAGCAGCTTAATAGGGCCAGCGACAAATTCACCCCTCCACTTT
CASSLIGPATNSPLHF
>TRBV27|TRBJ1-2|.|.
TGTGCCAGCAGTTTATCGGGGTATGACTATGGCTACACCTTC
CASSLSGYDYGYTF
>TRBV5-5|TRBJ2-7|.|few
TGTGCCAGCAGCTTGTTACTGATCTCCTACGAGCAGTACTTC
CASSLLLISYEQYF
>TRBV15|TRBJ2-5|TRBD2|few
TGTGCCACCAGCAGAGATACTCTAGCGGGGACCCAAGGGGAGACCCAGTACTTC
CATSRDTLAGTQGETQYF
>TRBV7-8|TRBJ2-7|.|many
TGTGCCAGCAGCCTCTTTGATCTGGGGGTCTCCTACGAGCAGTACTTC
CASSLFDLGVSYEQYF
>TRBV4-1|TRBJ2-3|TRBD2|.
TGCGCCAGCCAGGGCGGGGGACCAGATACGCAGTATTTT
CASQGGGPDTQYF
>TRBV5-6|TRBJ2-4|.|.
TGTGCCAGCAGTCTTAAGCCTTCCGAGGGGGGCTCGGGAGCCAAAAACATTCAGTACTTC
CASSLKPSEGGSGAKNIQYF
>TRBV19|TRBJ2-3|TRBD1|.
TGTGCCAGTAGTTCTTACAGGGGGCTAGTGGATACGCAGTATTTT
CASSSYRGLVDTQYF
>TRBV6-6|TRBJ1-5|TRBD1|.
TGTGCCAGCAGTCAAAGAGGGACAGATTATCAGCCCCAGCATTTT
CASSQRGTDYQPQHF
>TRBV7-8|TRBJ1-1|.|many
TGTGCCAGCAGCTTAGCACCGGGGGGCACTGAAGCTTTCTTT
CASSLAPGGTEAFF
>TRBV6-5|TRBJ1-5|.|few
TGTGCCAGCAGCACGACACCTAGCAATCAGCCCCAGCATTTT
CASSTTPSNQPQHF
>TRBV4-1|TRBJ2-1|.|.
TGCGCCAGCAGCCAAGTAAATACGAATGAGCAGTTCTTC
CASSQVNTNEQFF
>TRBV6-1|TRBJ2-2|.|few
TGTGCCAGCAGTACCCCATGGGACACCGGGGAGCTGTTTTTT
CASSTPWDTGELFF
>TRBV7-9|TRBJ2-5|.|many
TGTGCCAGCAGCTCAAGGGGGGGCCCGAAGCAAGAGACCCAGTACTTC
CASSSRGGPKQETQYF
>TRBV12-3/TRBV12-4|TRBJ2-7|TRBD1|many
TGTGCCAGCAGTTGGGGACAGCCCTCCTACGAGCAGTACTTC
CASSWGQPSYEQYF
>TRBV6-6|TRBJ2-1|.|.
TGTGCCAGCAGTTTCTTCCATGAGCAGTTCTTC
CASSFFHEQFF
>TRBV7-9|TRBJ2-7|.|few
TGTGCCAGCAGTCCCGGTCGACAGAATACCTACGAGCAGTACTTC
CASSPGRQNTYEQYF
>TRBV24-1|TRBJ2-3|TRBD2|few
TGTGCCACCAGTGATTTTGTGAGCGGGGGGGCCGGAGATACGCAGTATTTT
CATSDFVSGGAGDTQYF
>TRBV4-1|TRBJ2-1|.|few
TGCGCCAGCAGCGCCCCTGGAAGGAATGAGCAGTTCTTC
CASSAPGRNEQFF
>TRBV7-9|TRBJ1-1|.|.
TGTGCCAGCAGCGGGGCTTTGGACACTGAAGCTTTCTTT
CASSGALDTEAFF
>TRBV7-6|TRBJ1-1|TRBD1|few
TGTGCCAGCAGCTTAGATCCAGGGGGTTATACTGAAGCTTTCTTT
CASSLDPGGYTEAFF
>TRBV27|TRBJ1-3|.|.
TGTGCCAGCAGACCGGCAGTTGTGGGCCTTGGAAACACCATATATTTT
CASRPAVVGLGNTIYF